The 32 T cell receptor beta chains reported below all come from one sample, sequenced in a study of blood T cell repertoires in COVID-19. Here immunoSEQ multiplex PCR was the method, and the copy in TCRdb shows in-frame clones only, minus some. The table lists about 230,000 clones, 65% to 90% of them singletons. Sequencing used peripheral blood. These TCRs come from a woman aged 45-65 years with acute or convalescent COVID-19.

The J gene is TRBJ2-3, the V gene TRBV9; the match to TRBD2 covers 8 bases. CDR3 length: 15 residues. In germline, CDR1 is SGDLS, CDR2 YYNGEE. V lost 7 bases and J lost 2; bases outside the gene matches: 9. In nucleotides, the CDR3 is TGTGCCAGCGCCGTGGGACTAGAGCTCACAGATACGCAGTATTTT. This encodes CASAVGLELTDTQYF.

The CDR3 DNA is TGTGCCAGCAGTCTTGGACAGGGTCTCGAGCAGTACTTC. This translates into CASSLGQGLEQYF. The chain is built from TRBV12-3 or TRBV12-4 and TRBJ2-7; 8 nucleotides agree with TRBD1. CDR3 length: 13 amino acids. With 5 bases clipped from V and 6 bases from J, the junction kept 6 bases outside the gene matches.

The genes are TRBV6-5 and TRBJ1-1; 7 bases are shared with TRBD1. Germline CDR1 is MNHEY and CDR2 is SVGAGI. V lost 5 bases, J lost 4 bases, and 10 bases stayed unmatched. The CDR3 has 15 residues. The CDR3: CASSRQGPGSTEAFF. For the CDR3, the DNA is TGTGCCAGCAGTAGACAGGGCCCAGGGAGCACTGAAGCTTTCTTT.

The chain links TRBV3-1 (or the pseudogene TRBV3-2) to TRBJ1-4; TRBD1 matches at 7 bases. The CDR3 consists of 15 residues. Germline assignment: CDR1 LGHDT and CDR2 YNNKEL (reference sequence). The V gene end was trimmed by 3 bases and the J gene end by 6 bases; junction bases not matched to a gene: 7. The CDR3 region has the DNA TGTGCCAGCAGCCATGATTCAGGACAGGATGAAAAACTGTTTTTT. Translated: CASSHDSGQDEKLFF.

The chain has TRBV6-5 and TRBJ2-3; tentatively, D is TRBD2 (5 bases). Trimming took off 5 bases at V and 0 bases at J, with 9 bases between the two ends. The CDR3 is 14 residues long. Looked up from germline, CDR1 is MNHEY and CDR2 is SVGAGI. The CDR3: CASSSGSSTDTQYF. Written as DNA, the CDR3 is TGTGCCAGCAGTAGCGGATCTAGCACAGATACGCAGTATTTT.

The rearrangement joins TRBV4-3 to TRBJ2-1; 8 bases align to TRBD1. The CDR3 runs to 18 residues. Trimming cost V 2 bases and J 4 bases; bases outside gene matches: 13. Germline CDR1 and CDR2: LGHNA and YSLEER. CDR3 sequence reads: CASSQNPTGTGPYNEQFF. In DNA form, the CDR3 reads TGCGCCAGCAGCCAAAACCCTACCGGGACAGGCCCGTACAATGAGCAGTTCTTC.

A few counts support this clone. Germline and junction disagree at one end, which may indicate a read error. This chain joins TRBV3-1 (or the pseudogene TRBV3-2) and TRBJ2-7; D remains ambiguous. This CDR3 is 15 amino acids long. From germline, CDR1 is LGHDT and CDR2 YNNKEL (reference sequence). The CDR3 DNA is TGTGCCAGCAGCCAAGGCTTTTTCGACTCCTCCGAGCAGTACTTC. Amino acid sequence: CASSQGFFDSSEQYF.

This chain uses TRBV7-2 with TRBJ2-3; TRBD2 matches at 10 bases. Germline assignment: CDR1 SGHTA and CDR2 FQGNSA. The CDR3 covers 14 residues. Germline trimming cut 7 bases from V and 5 bases from J; bases unmatched to any gene: 6. The CDR3 reads CASNPGLAKDTQYF. The CDR3 DNA is TGTGCCAGCAACCCGGGACTAGCGAAAGATACGCAGTATTTT.

Note on this clone: The junction departs from germline at one end; a sequencing error may be responsible. This rearrangement joins TRBV4-2 to TRBJ2-7, with TRBD1 matching 7 bases. This CDR3 spans 16 amino acids. Germline V CDR1 and CDR2: LGHNA, YNFKEQ. CDR3 protein: CASSDYTGTASCEQYF. In DNA, the CDR3 is TGTGCCAGCAGCGATTATACCGGGACAGCCTCCTGCGAGCAGTACTTC.

The chain has TRBV6-5 and TRBJ1-2; tentative D call: TRBD1 (5 bases). The CDR3 is made up of 13 amino acids. The ends were cut back, 5 bases at V and 8 bases at J, with 15 bases in the middle. Germline assignment: CDR1 MNHEY and CDR2 SVGAGI. The CDR3 region has the DNA TGTGCCAGCAGTCCCCCAAAGGGGTCGGGCTACACCTTC. As protein: CASSPPKGSGYTF.

The J gene is TRBJ1-4, the V gene TRBV19; a possible D gene is TRBD1 (6 bases). The germline gives CDR1 LNHDA, CDR2 SQIVND (reference sequence). Trimming removed 5 bases at V and 8 bases at J, with 12 bases between. The CDR3 consists of 13 residues. In nucleotides, the CDR3 is TGTGCCAGTAGTTGGGCAGGGGACGAAAAACTGTTTTTT. Its translation: CASSWAGDEKLFF.

This clone has a single count. The chain has TRBV6-5 and TRBJ1-6; tentative D call: TRBD1 (6 bases). The V gene lost 11 bases and the J gene lost 7 bases, with 15 bases spanning the gap. CDR1 and CDR2 from the germline V gene are MNHEY and SVGAGI. The CDR3 covers 13 residues. The CDR3, as DNA: TGTGCCTGTCGGACAGACTCAAATTCACCCCTCCACTTT. Its translation: CACRTDSNSPLHF.

The gene calls are TRBV5-1 and TRBJ1-1, with 7 bases lining up with TRBD1. V was pared by 3 bases and J by 1 base, with 12 bases of the junction left unmatched. Germline CDR1 and CDR2: SGHRS and YFSETQ. The CDR3 runs to 17 residues. The CDR3 loop is CASSSNGGGTANTEAFF. The CDR3 bases are TGCGCCAGCAGCTCGAATGGTGGAGGGACAGCGAACACTGAAGCTTTCTTT.

This clone was counted a single time. CDR3 amino acids: CASSSGTSRDNEQFF. CDR3 sequence (DNA): TGTGCCAGCAGCAGCGGGACTAGCCGGGACAATGAGCAGTTCTTC. The V call is TRBV13, the J call TRBJ2-1; 9 positions match TRBD2. J lost 5 bases, V lost 5 bases, and 7 bases had no gene match. Germline V gene lookup returns CDR1 PRHDT and CDR2 FYEKMQ (reference sequence). This CDR3 spans 15 amino acids.

There are a few counts of this clone. The CDR3 here is CASSPGTGVWSPLHF. CDR3 nucleotides: TGTGCCAGCTCACCGGGGACAGGGGTATGGTCACCCCTCCACTTT. The chain is built from TRBV18 and TRBJ1-6; the match to TRBD1 covers 10 bases. The ends lost 3 bases at V and 10 bases at J; junction bases unmatched: 6. Germline V lookup: CDR1 KGHSH, CDR2 LQKENI. The CDR3 runs to 15 residues.

J is TRBJ2-7 and V is TRBV28; possibly TRBD1 for D (6 bases). Per the germline V gene, CDR1 is MDHEN and CDR2 is SYDVKM. The germline V and J ends were trimmed by 7 bases and 0 bases, with 10 bases remaining between them. The CDR3 length is 13 residues. The CDR3 DNA reads TGTGCCAGCACCCGGGACACCTCCTACGAGCAGTACTTC. It yields the protein CASTRDTSYEQYF.

The rearrangement uses TRBV10-3 and TRBJ2-3; possible D gene TRBD1, 7 bases. V gave up 4 bases and J gave up 1 base, with 15 bases separating them. The CDR3 sequence is 16 residues long. Germline V gives CDR1 ENHRY, CDR2 SYGVKD. CDR3 in amino acids: CAISGLDREGTDTQYF. The CDR3 DNA follows: TGTGCCATCAGTGGACTCGACAGGGAGGGCACAGATACGCAGTATTTT.

This chain connects TRBV3-1 (or the pseudogene TRBV3-2) to TRBJ2-7; 11 nucleotides agree with TRBD2. After removal of 4 bases from V and 6 bases from J, the junction contained 8 bases not matched to a gene. The CDR3 contains 15 residues. Germline V gene sequence: CDR1 LGHDT, CDR2 YNNKEL (reference sequence). CDR3: CASSRQPSGGLEQYF. CDR3 coding DNA: TGTGCCAGCAGCCGGCAGCCTAGCGGGGGGCTCGAGCAGTACTTC.

This clone was observed once. The chain is built from TRBV7-3 and TRBJ2-3; TRBD2 aligns across 7 bases. V lost 3 bases to trimming and J lost 0 bases; unmatched junction nucleotides: 3. The CDR3 contains 15 residues. The germline V gene has CDR1 SGHTA and CDR2 FQGTGA. CDR3 nucleotide sequence: TGTGCCAGCAGCTTCGGCGGGGGAAGCACAGATACGCAGTATTTT. It yields the protein CASSFGGGSTDTQYF.

V and J are TRBV6-5 and TRBJ1-2; D is possibly TRBD1 (6 bases). Trimming took off 4 bases at V and 5 bases at J, with 8 bases between the two ends. The CDR3 has 12 residues. Looked up from germline, CDR1 is MNHEY and CDR2 is SVGAGI. CDR3 sequence (DNA): TGTGCCAGCAGTTCGGGACAATATGGCTACACCTTC. This codes for CASSSGQYGYTF.

The chain carries TRBV27 and TRBJ2-3, with D possibly TRBD2 on 7 matching bases. Germline values: CDR1 MNHEY, CDR2 SMNVEV (reference sequence). The CDR3 runs to 12 residues. The V end lost 6 bases, the J end lost 9 bases, and 13 bases lay between the germline ends. The CDR3 spells CASRRGGQTQYF. CDR3 in DNA: TGTGCCAGCAGAAGGGGGGGGCAAACGCAGTATTTT.

The rearrangement uses TRBV5-8 and TRBJ1-5; D perhaps matches TRBD1 (6 bases). The CDR3 length is 12 residues. V was cut by 4 bases and J by 8 bases, with 10 bases left in between. In germline, CDR1 is SGHTS, CDR2 YDEGEE. The CDR3 DNA reads TGTGCCAGCAGCCCGAAGGGGGAGCCCCAGCATTTT. Its translation: CASSPKGEPQHF. The full variable domain, rest sourced from reference TRBV5-8 and TRBJ1-5, is EAGVTQSPTHLIKTRGQQATLRCSPISGHTSVYWYQQALGLGLQFLLWYDEGEERNRGNFPPRFSGRQFPNYSSELNVNALELEDSALYLCASSPKGEPQHFGDGTRLSIL.

The rearrangement uses TRBV7-2 and TRBJ2-1, with 9 bases lining up with TRBD2. J was trimmed by 6 bases and V by 1 base; bases with no gene match: 7. This CDR3 comprises 16 residues. CDR1 SGHTA and CDR2 FQGNSA come from the germline V gene. The CDR3 loop reads CASSLVLSGGINEQFF. CDR3 DNA sequence: TGTGCCAGCAGCTTAGTTCTAAGCGGGGGGATCAATGAGCAGTTCTTC.

DNA of the CDR3: TGTGCCAGCAGTGAAGCGTCGGGGGAGCATTTT. Protein sequence: CASSEASGEHF. The V gene is TRBV6-1, the J gene TRBJ1-5; TRBD1 is a possible D gene (5 bases). V dropped 0 bases and J dropped 14 bases, with 8 bases sitting between them. Germline values: CDR1 MNHNS, CDR2 SASEGT. The length of the CDR3 is 11 residues.

Regarding this clone: Because the CDR3 is missing its conserved closing phenylalanine or tryptophan, this is likely a read error. The limits of the CDR3 on the DNA are not certain, so only TCRdb's listed CDR3 is given. V gene TRBV7-9 combines with J gene TRBJ1-2. The CDR3 is 9 amino acids in total, end residues counted. In germline, CDR1 is SEHNR, CDR2 FQNEAQ (reference sequence). The CDR3 here is CASSLGSGY.

The chain joins TRBV27 to TRBJ2-1; perhaps TRBD2 as D (5 bases). CDR3 length: 15 residues. Trimming left V 8 bases short and J 4 bases short, with 18 bases between. CDR1 is MNHEY and CDR2 is SMNVEV in the germline V gene (reference sequence). CDR3 loop: CASHPGEARYNEQFF. The CDR3 coding sequence is TGTGCCAGCCATCCCGGGGAAGCGCGATACAATGAGCAGTTCTTC.

The V call is TRBV4-1, the J call TRBJ2-3; D is uncertain. The V gene's germline CDR1 is MGHRA and CDR2 YSYEKL. The CDR3 spans 15 residues. Trimming shortened V by 1 base and J by 4 bases, and 12 bases separated the two germline ends. CDR3 protein: CASSQGHPVPDTQYF. CDR3 coding DNA: TGCGCCAGCAGCCAAGGTCACCCAGTCCCAGATACGCAGTATTTT.

The chain couples TRBV2 to TRBJ2-1; tentative D call: TRBD2 (5 bases). Per the germline V gene, CDR1 is SNHLY and CDR2 is FYNNEI. This CDR3 contains 12 residues. Trimming cost V 2 bases and J 12 bases, with 11 bases left between them. In DNA, the CDR3 is TGTGCCAGCAGTGAAAGCGGAGAAGGGCAGTTCTTC. Its protein is CASSESGEGQFF.

This clone was detected only once. The chain is built from TRBV27 and TRBJ1-6, with D unresolved. This CDR3 comprises 16 residues. Germline V lookup: CDR1 MNHEY, CDR2 SMNVEV (reference sequence). V was pared by 2 bases and J by 8 bases, with 16 bases between. The chain's CDR3 is CASSLSLPRRDSPLHF. The CDR3 nucleotides are TGTGCCAGCAGTTTAAGTTTACCCAGGAGGGATTCACCCCTCCACTTT.

The CDR3 DNA reads as TGCGCCAGCAGCCGACCTAGCGGGAGTGCCGGGGAGCTGTTTTTT. It yields the protein CASSRPSGSAGELFF. The rearrangement uses TRBV4-1 and TRBJ2-2, with 10 bases matching TRBD2. Germline V gene sequence: CDR1 MGHRA, CDR2 YSYEKL. The CDR3 length is 15 residues. The junction had 5 bases not matched to a gene; V was cut back by 4 bases and J by 6 bases.

CDR3 sequence (DNA): TGTGCCAGCAGCTACGGGACAGGCCCGGGGGATACGCAGTATTTT. It specifies CASSYGTGPGDTQYF. The chain couples TRBV7-9 to TRBJ2-3; 8 bases fit TRBD1. CDR3 length: 15 residues. Germline V lookup: CDR1 SEHNR, CDR2 FQNEAQ (reference sequence). The J segment lost 6 bases and the V segment lost 4 bases, leaving 9 bases of the junction unmatched.

The V call is TRBV7-2, the J call TRBJ2-3; TRBD2 aligns across 14 bases. The CDR3 contains 18 residues. Per germline, CDR1 SGHTA and CDR2 FQGNSA. V shed 5 bases and J 4 bases; nucleotides not matched to a gene: 11. The CDR3 is CASSIGTSGSYRPDTQYF. The CDR3 DNA reads TGTGCCAGCAGCATCGGGACTAGCGGGAGTTATCGGCCAGATACGCAGTATTTT.